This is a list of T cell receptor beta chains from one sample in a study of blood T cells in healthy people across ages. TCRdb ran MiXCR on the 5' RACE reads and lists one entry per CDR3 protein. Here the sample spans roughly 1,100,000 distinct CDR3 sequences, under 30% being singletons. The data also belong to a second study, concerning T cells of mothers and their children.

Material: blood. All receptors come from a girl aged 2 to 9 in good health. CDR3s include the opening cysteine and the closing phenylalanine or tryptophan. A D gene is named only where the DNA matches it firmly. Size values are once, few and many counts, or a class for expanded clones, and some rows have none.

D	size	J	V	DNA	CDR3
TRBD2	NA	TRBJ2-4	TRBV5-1	TGCGCCAGCAGCTTCTTACTAGCGGGAGGACTAGCCAAAAACATTCAGTACTTC	CASSFLLAGGLAKNIQYF
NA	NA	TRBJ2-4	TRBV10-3	TGTGCCATCAATAAGTATAAAAACATTCAGTACTTC	CAINKYKNIQYF
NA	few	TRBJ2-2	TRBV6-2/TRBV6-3	TGTGCCAGCAGTTACGCCCCTCTCGGGATCGGGGAGCTGTTTTTT	CASSYAPLGIGELFF
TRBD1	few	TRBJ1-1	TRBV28	TGTGCCAGCAGTTCGCACAGGGGGCAGGTAACTGAAGCTTTCTTT	CASSSHRGQVTEAFF
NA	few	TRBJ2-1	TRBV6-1	TGTGCCAGCAGTCCGTGGTCCTACAATGAGCAGTTCTTC	CASSPWSYNEQFF
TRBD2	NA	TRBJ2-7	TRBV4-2	TGTGCCAGCAGCCAAGAGCCGGGACTAGCGGGGGGGCGCTCCTACGAGCAGTACTTC	CASSQEPGLAGGRSYEQYF
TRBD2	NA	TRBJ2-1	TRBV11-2	TGTGCCAGCAGCTCTAGCGGGAGTAGGGATGAGCAGTTCTTC	CASSSSGSRDEQFF
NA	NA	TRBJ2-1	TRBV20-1	TGCAGTGCTATTGCTTGGGGGATGGGCTCCCGAGATGAGCAGTTCTTC	CSAIAWGMGSRDEQFF
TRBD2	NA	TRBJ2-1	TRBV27	TGTGCCAGCAGTTTTTTATCGGGGGGAAAGGACAATGAGCAGTTCTTC	CASSFLSGGKDNEQFF
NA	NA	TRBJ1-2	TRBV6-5	TGTGCCAGCAGTTACTCTTATGAGGGGGTTGATGGCTACACCTTC	CASSYSYEGVDGYTF
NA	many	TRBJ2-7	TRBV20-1	TGCAGTGCTAGAGGGGGGGGCGATACCTACGAGCAGTACTTC	CSARGGGDTYEQYF
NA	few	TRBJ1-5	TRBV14	TGTGCCAGCAGCCGTTCAGGTGGTCAGCCCCAGCATTTT	CASSRSGGQPQHF
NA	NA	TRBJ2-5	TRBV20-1	TGCAGTGCTAGAATTGCAGGACAGCAAGAGACCCAGTACTTC	CSARIAGQQETQYF
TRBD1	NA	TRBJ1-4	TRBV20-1	TGCAGTGCTAGGATGACAGGGGTGGGGGAAAAACTGTTTTTT	CSARMTGVGEKLFF
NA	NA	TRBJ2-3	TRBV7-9	TGTGCCAGCAGTCTCACCGTGGCAGATACGCAGTATTTT	CASSLTVADTQYF
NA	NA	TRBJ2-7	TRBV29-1	TGCAGCGTTATCATTACGGGGAGAACCTACGAGCAGTACTTC	CSVIITGRTYEQYF
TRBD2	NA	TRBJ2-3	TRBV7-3	TGTGCCAGCAGCGTAAGCGGGAGTTGGAATACGCAGTATTTT	CASSVSGSWNTQYF
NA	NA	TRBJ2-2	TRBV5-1	TGCGCCAGCAGCCTATCTAGCGCTGACACCGGGGAGCTGTTTTTT	CASSLSSADTGELFF
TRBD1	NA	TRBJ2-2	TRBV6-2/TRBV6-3	TGTGCCAGCAGCCGAGGACAGGCGGCCGGGGAGCTGTTTTTT	CASSRGQAAGELFF
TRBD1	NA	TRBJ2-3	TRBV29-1	TGCAGCGTTCCCCTTTGGGACAGGGTGGGCACAGATACGCAGTATTTT	CSVPLWDRVGTDTQYF
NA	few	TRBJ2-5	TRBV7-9	TGTGCCAGCTGGGTATCCGAGACCCAGTACTTC	CASWVSETQYF
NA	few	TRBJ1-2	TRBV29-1	TGCAGCGTTATAATCCAGGGAGTCGACTATGGCTACACCTTC	CSVIIQGVDYGYTF
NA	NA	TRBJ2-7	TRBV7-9	TGTGCCAGCAGCTTAAGTTCCGTGAGCCTCTCCTACGAGCAGTACTTC	CASSLSSVSLSYEQYF
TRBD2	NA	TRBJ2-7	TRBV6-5	TGTGCCAGCAGTTACCTCTCCCCAGCGGGAGCTCCCCACGAGCAGTACTTC	CASSYLSPAGAPHEQYF
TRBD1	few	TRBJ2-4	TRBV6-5	TGTGCCAGCAGTAGCCCGACAGGGGGAAACATTCAGTACTTC	CASSSPTGGNIQYF
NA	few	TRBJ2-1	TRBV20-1	TGCAGTGCTAGAGTCGTACGACAGAGCTCCTACAATGAGCAGTTCTTC	CSARVVRQSSYNEQFF
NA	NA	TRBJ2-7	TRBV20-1	TGCAGTGCTAGAGATCAACTGGCCATCTATACCTACGAGCAGTACTTC	CSARDQLAIYTYEQYF
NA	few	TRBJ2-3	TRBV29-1	TGCAGCGCGATGAATCGGGACAATCTCGGTACGCAGTATTTT	CSAMNRDNLGTQYF
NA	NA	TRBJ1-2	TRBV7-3	TGTGCCAGCAGCTTATCGCCTTTACCGTCGGGCTATGGCTACACCTTC	CASSLSPLPSGYGYTF
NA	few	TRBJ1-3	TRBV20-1	TGCAGTGCTAGTCGGGTCAGGGGAAACACCATATATTTT	CSASRVRGNTIYF
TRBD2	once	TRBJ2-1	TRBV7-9	TGTGCCAGCAGCCCTCCCCGACTAGCGGGGGGGCCAACGCAGTTCTTC	CASSPPRLAGGPTQFF
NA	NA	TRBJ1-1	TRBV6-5	TGTGCCAGCATCGAGGACGGGAACACTGAAGCTTTCTTT	CASIEDGNTEAFF
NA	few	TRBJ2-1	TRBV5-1	TGCGCCAGCAGCTCCGGGAATGTGAATGAGCAGTTCTTC	CASSSGNVNEQFF
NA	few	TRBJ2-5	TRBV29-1	TGCAGCGTTGACAGGGGTAGTCATCCAGAGACCCAGTACTTC	CSVDRGSHPETQYF
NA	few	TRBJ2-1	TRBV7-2	TGTGCCAGCAGCGAAGCGCCCAGCGGAGACTCCTACAATGAGCAGTTCTTC	CASSEAPSGDSYNEQFF
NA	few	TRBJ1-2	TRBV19	TGTGCCAGTAGTATAGATCCCAGAGGCTACACCTTC	CASSIDPRGYTF
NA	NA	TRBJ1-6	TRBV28	TGTGCCAGCAGTCTCTTCGCGGGGGGGAGAGTTTCACCCCTCCACTTT	CASSLFAGGRVSPLHF
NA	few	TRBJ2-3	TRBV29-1	TGCAGCGTATCGTTGAGTTCGGGAGATACGCAGTATTTT	CSVSLSSGDTQYF
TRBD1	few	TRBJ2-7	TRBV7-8	TGTGCCAGCAGCCTTATCATGGGACAGGGAGCGTACGAGCAGTACTTC	CASSLIMGQGAYEQYF
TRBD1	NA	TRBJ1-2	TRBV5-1	TGCGCCAGCAGTTCGACACAGGGGACGGGCTACACCTTC	CASSSTQGTGYTF
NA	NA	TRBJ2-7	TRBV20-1	TGCAGTGCTGATGGACCAAGCTCCTACGAGCAGTACTTC	CSADGPSSYEQYF
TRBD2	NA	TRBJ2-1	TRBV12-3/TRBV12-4	TGTGCCAGCAGCAATAGCGGGGCCGTTTCCTATGAGCAGTTCTTC	CASSNSGAVSYEQFF
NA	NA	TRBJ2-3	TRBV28	TGTGCCAGCAGTTTTTTGTCGGGATCAGATACGCAGTATTTT	CASSFLSGSDTQYF
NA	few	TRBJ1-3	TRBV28	TGTGCCAGCAGCTTACCACCTAGGACTTCTCCAAACACCATATATTTT	CASSLPPRTSPNTIYF
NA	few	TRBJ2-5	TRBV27	TGTGCCAGCAGTTTAAGGGGCACAGTTCCCCAAGAGACCCAGTACTTC	CASSLRGTVPQETQYF
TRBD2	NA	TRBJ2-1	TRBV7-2	TGTGCCAGCAGCGTACTAGCGGGAGCGGACAATGAGCAGTTCTTC	CASSVLAGADNEQFF
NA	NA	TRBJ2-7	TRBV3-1	TGTGCCAGCAGCCAAGGGGTACGGCACGAGCAGTACTTC	CASSQGVRHEQYF
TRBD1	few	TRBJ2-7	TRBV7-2	TGTGCCAGCAGCTCCGAGCGGGCGACAGGGGACTACGAGCAGTACTTC	CASSSERATGDYEQYF